These T cell receptor beta chains were read from a single sample in a study of blood T cell repertoires in COVID-19. TCRdb's table, derived via immunoSEQ multiplex PCR, lists solely in-frame clones and lacks some. Of about 49,000 clones listed, approximately 85% are singletons. The sample taken for sequencing was peripheral blood. These receptors originate from a woman aged 55-69 years with acute or convalescent COVID-19. Each CDR3 is given with its conserved first and last residue. A D gene is named only where the DNA matches it firmly. A clone size is listed for some rows: how often the clone was seen (once, few, many), or a class if it is expanded.

TRBD1	TRBV19	NA	TRBJ1-5	CASSPLDRGRNQPQHF	TGTGCCAGTAGCCCCCTCGACAGGGGTAGGAATCAGCCCCAGCATTTT
NA	TRBV5-1	NA	TRBJ1-1	CASSGQGITEAFF	TGCGCCAGCTCGGGACAAGGCATCACTGAAGCTTTCTTT
NA	TRBV19	NA	TRBJ1-4	CASSISAGADEKLFF	TGTGCCAGTAGTATTAGCGCAGGGGCGGATGAAAAACTGTTTTTT
NA	TRBV19	once	TRBJ1-3	CASSPPGRGNTIYF	TGTGCCAGTTCGCCCCCGGGTCGGGGAAACACCATATATTTT
NA	TRBV3-1/TRBV3-2	NA	TRBJ2-2	CASSLALGGELFF	TGTGCCAGCAGCCTAGCGTTGGGCGGGGAGCTGTTTTTT
TRBD2	TRBV30	NA	TRBJ2-7	CAWSGAGELYEQYF	TGTGCCTGGAGTGGGGCGGGAGAACTATACGAGCAGTACTTC
NA	TRBV5-1	NA	TRBJ2-3	CASRGPNGDTQYF	TGCGCCAGCAGGGGGCCGAATGGAGATACGCAGTATTTT
NA	TRBV2	NA	TRBJ1-4	CASSTESTNEKLFF	TGTGCCAGCTCTACAGAATCAACTAATGAAAAACTGTTTTTT
TRBD2	TRBV3-1/TRBV3-2	NA	TRBJ2-1	CASSPGLASVGDEQFF	TGTGCCAGCAGCCCGGGACTAGCGTCCGTTGGAGATGAGCAGTTCTTC
TRBD2	TRBV20-1	NA	TRBJ2-3	CSASSGSGTDTQYF	TGCAGTGCTAGTAGCGGGAGCGGCACAGATACGCAGTATTTT
TRBD1	TRBV28	NA	TRBJ1-5	CASSTGVQPQHF	TGTGCCAGCAGCACAGGGGTTCAGCCCCAGCATTTT
NA	TRBV29-1	NA	TRBJ2-1	CSGGRLDNEQFF	TGCAGCGGGGGAAGACTAGACAATGAGCAGTTCTTC
TRBD1	TRBV30	NA	TRBJ1-1	CAWSRGDRGRMNTEAFF	TGTGCCTGGAGTCGAGGGGACAGGGGGCGAATGAACACTGAAGCTTTCTTT
TRBD1	TRBV7-2	NA	TRBJ2-2	CASSFPGTGGRTGELFF	TGTGCCAGCAGCTTTCCCGGGACAGGGGGCCGCACCGGGGAGCTGTTTTTT
TRBD1	TRBV6-2/TRBV6-3	NA	TRBJ1-5	CASSYPGQGASNQPQHF	TGTGCCAGCAGTTACCCGGGACAGGGGGCGAGTAATCAGCCCCAGCATTTT
TRBD1	TRBV29-1	NA	TRBJ2-3	CSVHHPGTGGRADTQYF	TGCAGCGTCCATCACCCCGGGACAGGGGGCCGTGCAGATACGCAGTATTTT
NA	TRBV11-1	NA	TRBJ2-1	CASSSLSGASYNEQFF	TGTGCCAGCAGCTCCTTATCTGGGGCCTCCTACAATGAGCAGTTCTTC
NA	TRBV5-6	NA	TRBJ2-4	CASSSGPSGLNIQYF	TGTGCCAGCAGCTCGGGCCCCTCGGGGTTAAACATTCAGTACTTC
TRBD1	TRBV4-1	NA	TRBJ1-4	CASSQDPHRQGYAGKLFF	TGCGCCAGCAGCCAAGATCCCCACCGACAGGGGTATGCGGGAAAACTGTTTTTT